This T cell receptor beta chain was captured in a study of T cell responses to AZD1222 COVID-19 vaccine. Overall study context: It was second doses at about 4 or about 12 weeks that were pooled.

The V end lost 6 bases, the J end lost 4 bases, and 16 bases lay between the germline ends. Germline CDR1 reads MDHEN; CDR2 reads SYDVKM. CDR3 length: 15 amino acids. The assay was immunoSEQ multiplex PCR, and TCRdb's table has in-frame clones only and misses some. The sample lists about 92,000 clones; over 80% were seen once. The V and J genes are TRBV28 and TRBJ2-1, with D uncertain. The TCR comes from an adult in good health. Sequences were derived from peripheral blood, sampled on day 0 of AZD1222 vaccination. The CDR3: CASSLGFDIYNEQFF. The CDR3 nucleotides are TGTGCCAGCAGCCTAGGATTCGACATTTACAATGAGCAGTTCTTC.